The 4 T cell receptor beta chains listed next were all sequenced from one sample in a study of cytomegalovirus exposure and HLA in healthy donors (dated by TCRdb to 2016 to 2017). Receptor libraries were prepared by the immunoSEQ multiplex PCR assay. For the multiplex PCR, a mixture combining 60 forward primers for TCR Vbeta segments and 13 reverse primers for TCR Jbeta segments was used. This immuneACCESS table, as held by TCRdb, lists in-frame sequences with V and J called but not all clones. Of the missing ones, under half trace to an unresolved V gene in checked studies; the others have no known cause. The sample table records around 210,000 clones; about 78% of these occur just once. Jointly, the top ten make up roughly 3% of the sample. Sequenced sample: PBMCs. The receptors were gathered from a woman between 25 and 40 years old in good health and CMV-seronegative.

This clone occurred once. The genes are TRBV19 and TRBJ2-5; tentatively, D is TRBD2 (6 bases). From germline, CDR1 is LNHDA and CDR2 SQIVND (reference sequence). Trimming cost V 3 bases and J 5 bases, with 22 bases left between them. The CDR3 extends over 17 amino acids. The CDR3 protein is CASSIPRVGRTTETQYF. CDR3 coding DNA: TGTGCCAGTAGTATCCCGCGCGTCGGACGGACTACGGAGACCCAGTACTTC.

The CDR3, as DNA: TGTGCCATCAGTGATAGTATTCGGAGCGGAGCCATCTATGAGCAGTTCTTC. This translates into CAISDSIRSGAIYEQFF. The rearrangement uses TRBV10-3 and TRBJ2-1; weak D call: TRBD2 (5 bases). Trimming removed 3 bases at V and 8 bases at J, with 23 bases between. CDR1 is ENHRY, CDR2 SYGVKD, per germline. This CDR3 is 17 amino acids long.

CDR3 sequence reads: CASSLAESDTGNVYEQYF. The DNA for the CDR3 is TGTGCCAGCAGCTTAGCCGAGTCAGATACGGGTAACGTCTACGAGCAGTACTTC. The J gene is TRBJ2-7, the V gene TRBV7-2; no firm D call. Trimming removed 0 bases at V and 3 bases at J, with 21 bases between. The CDR3 sequence is 18 residues long. Germline V CDR1 and CDR2: SGHTA, FQGNSA.

The CDR3, as DNA: TGTGCCAGCAGCTTAGTTAGCGGGGTCGAGCAGTACTTC. It is translated as CASSLVSGVEQYF. The chain joins TRBV7-9 to TRBJ2-5, with 8 bases fitting TRBD2. The better agreement between TRBJ2-7 and the DNA end casts doubt on the J call. This CDR3 spans 13 amino acids. The germline V gene encodes CDR1 SEHNR and CDR2 FQNEAQ (reference sequence).